Sequencing of this T cell receptor beta chain was carried out in a study of a mutant IDH1 vaccine in newly diagnosed glioma. Assay: immunoSEQ multiplex PCR; the TCRdb copy retains only in-frame clones and omits some. The sample comprises about 130,000 clones, roughly 75% of which are singletons, and around 5.5% rests with the top ten. In the case of this clone: Its cognate antigen is unknown.

Germline V CDR1 and CDR2: MNHEY, SVGAGI. The CDR3 extends over 15 amino acids. V lost 4 bases, J lost 2 bases, and 5 bases stayed unmatched. Time point specified: week 11, during vaccination. The investigators gave 300 ug of mutant IDH1 20-mer peptide in each vaccine dose, together with topical imiquimod. Study-level points and caveats: A vaccine-induced immune response developed in approximately 94% of the patients. Changes to the top peripheral T cell clonotypes appeared unrelated to pseudoprogression.

This sequence originates from a man between 35 and 55 years old with glioma. Sample: PBMCs, taken from a glioma patient whose treatment included an IDH1 peptide vaccine. The chain recombines TRBV6-5 with TRBJ2-7; 10 nucleotides align to TRBD2. CDR3 sequence reads: CASSFTSGTTYEQYF. Written as DNA, the CDR3 is TGTGCCAGCAGTTTCACTAGCGGGACAACCTACGAGCAGTACTTC.